Below are 27 T cell receptor beta chains sequenced from a single sample in a study of blood T cell repertoires in COVID-19. Data came from immunoSEQ multiplex PCR; TCRdb stores just in-frame clones and leaves some out. The data hold approximately 270,000 clones, with more than 85% observed a single time. The sequencing sample was made of peripheral blood. Source of these receptors: a man aged 30 to 45 with acute or convalescent COVID-19.

The CDR3, as DNA: TGCGCCAGCAGCTTGTGGGGACAGGGGAATCAGCCCCAGCATTTT. This gives the protein CASSLWGQGNQPQHF. The V and J genes are TRBV5-1 and TRBJ1-5, with 10 bases fitting TRBD1. J gave up 4 bases and V 1 base, and 2 bases lay outside the gene matches. This CDR3 spans 15 amino acids. Germline V gene lookup returns CDR1 SGHRS and CDR2 YFSETQ. Based on the CDR3 plus reference TRBV5-1 and TRBJ1-5, the full variable domain is KAGVTQTPRYLIKTRGQQVTLSCSPISGHRSVSWYQQTPGQGLQFLFEYFSETQRNKGNFPGRFSGRQFSNSRSEMNVSTLELGDSALYLCASSLWGQGNQPQHFGDGTRLSIL.

This clone was counted a few times. The rearrangement joins TRBV12-3 or TRBV12-4 to TRBJ1-2; D is uncertain. CDR3 size: 13 residues. V dropped 5 bases and J dropped 6 bases, with 13 bases sitting between them. The CDR3 loop reads CASSPFRGNGYTF. The CDR3 DNA reads as TGTGCCAGCAGTCCGTTCCGGGGAAATGGCTACACCTTC.

There are a few counts of this clone. The chain couples TRBV2 to TRBJ1-1; TRBD1 might be the D (6 bases). Between the trimmed V and J ends, which lost 4 bases and 6 bases, there was a span of 9 bases. The CDR3 is 12 amino acids. Germline CDR1 is SNHLY and CDR2 is FYNNEI. Written as DNA, the CDR3 is TGTGCCAGCAGTGCCGACAGGTCTGAAGCTTTCTTT. Translation gives CASSADRSEAFF. The full variable domain, with the rest looked up from reference TRBV2 and TRBJ1-1, is EPEVTQTPSHQVTQMGQEVILRCVPISNHLYFYWYRQILGQKVEFLVSFYNNEISEKSEIFDDQFSVERPDGSNFTLKIRSTKLEDSAMYFCASSADRSEAFFGQGTRLTVV.

The table lists this clone with a count of one. The chain recombines TRBV10-3 with TRBJ1-4; the D gene is possibly TRBD1 (6 bases). CDR1 and CDR2 (germline): ENHRY, SYGVKD. Trimming removed 3 bases at V and 5 bases at J, with 19 bases between. The CDR3 loop spans 17 amino acids. CDR3 residues: CAISEDIRGPINEKLFF. CDR3 DNA sequence: TGTGCCATCAGTGAAGATATCAGGGGCCCGATAAATGAAAAACTGTTTTTT.

V is TRBV2 and J is TRBJ1-1; maybe TRBD1 (6 bases). V lost 4 bases to trimming and J lost 7 bases, with 16 bases between them. The germline V gene encodes CDR1 SNHLY and CDR2 FYNNEI. CDR3 size: 14 residues. The CDR3 bases are TGTGCCAGCAGTGGGTTACAGGGTTTTATTGAAGCTTTCTTT. This sequence encodes CASSGLQGFIEAFF.

The chain employs TRBV28 and TRBJ1-3; D possibly corresponds to TRBD1 (6 bases). Germline V gene data show CDR1 as MDHEN and CDR2 as SYDVKM. This CDR3 spans 19 amino acids. Trimming removed 4 bases from V and 1 base from J, with 23 bases in between. The CDR3 sequence: CASSSYGMSGGNSGNTIYF. The CDR3 bases are TGTGCCAGCAGTTCTTATGGAATGTCGGGGGGCAATTCTGGAAACACCATATATTTT.

This sequence joins TRBV24-1 and TRBJ2-5, with 12 nucleotides matching TRBD2. Germline values: CDR1 KGHDR, CDR2 SFDVKD. Trimming cost V 3 bases and J 5 bases; bases outside gene matches: 9. The CDR3 consists of 17 residues. CDR3: CATSDATSGRYGETQYF. The CDR3 DNA sequence: TGTGCCACCAGTGATGCTACTAGCGGGAGGTACGGGGAGACCCAGTACTTC.

The chain employs TRBV5-6 and TRBJ1-6, with 7 bases fitting TRBD1. CDR1 is SGHDT, CDR2 YYEEEE, per germline. The CDR3 is 16 amino acids. The ends lost 6 bases at V and 8 bases at J; junction bases unmatched: 14. For the CDR3, the DNA is TGTGCCAGCACCTCTCAACAGGGGCTGTCGGATTCACCCCTCCACTTT. Its translation: CASTSQQGLSDSPLHF.

Remarks on this clone: Additional DNA sequences in this sample encode the identical CDR3. This chain uses TRBV7-9 with TRBJ2-7; D unresolved. V was clipped by 1 base and J by 6 bases, with 4 bases between them. This CDR3 spans 11 amino acids. Germline values: CDR1 SEHNR, CDR2 FQNEAQ (reference sequence). The CDR3 DNA is TGTGCCAGCAGCTTAGACAGCGAGCAGTACTTC. Protein product: CASSLDSEQYF.

The V and J genes are TRBV6-1 and TRBJ1-4, with unresolved D. This CDR3 region has 15 residues. In germline, CDR1 is MNHNS, CDR2 SASEGT. Trimming removed 0 bases from V and 4 bases from J, with 9 bases in between. CDR3 protein: CASSEAGSRNEKLFF. In DNA, the CDR3 is TGTGCCAGCAGTGAAGCGGGCAGCCGTAATGAAAAACTGTTTTTT.

This chain links TRBV7-9 with TRBJ1-4; 9 bases match TRBD1. Trimming removed 4 bases from V and 3 bases from J; junction bases left unmatched: 9. This CDR3 has 17 amino acids. Germline-derived CDR1 and CDR2 are SEHNR and FQNEAQ (reference sequence). CDR3 in amino acids: CASSSGQQGAANEKLFF. Here the CDR3 DNA reads TGTGCCAGCAGCTCAGGCCAACAGGGGGCAGCTAATGAAAAACTGTTTTTT.

The chain couples TRBV9 to TRBJ2-1; TRBD2 agrees at 8 bases. With 3 bases clipped from V and 6 bases from J, the junction kept 8 bases outside the gene matches. In germline, CDR1 is SGDLS, CDR2 YYNGEE. The CDR3 totals 15 residues. DNA for the CDR3: TGTGCCAGCAGCGCGTCCGGGACTAGTCCCAATGAGCAGTTCTTC. As protein: CASSASGTSPNEQFF.

The V gene is TRBV29-1, the J gene TRBJ2-7; the D gene is possibly TRBD2 (6 bases). Trimming shortened V by 5 bases and J by 6 bases, and 20 bases separated the two germline ends. This CDR3 spans 14 amino acids. Germline assignment: CDR1 SQVTM and CDR2 ANQGSEA. CDR3 residues: CSVYDQGRGFEQYF. Here the CDR3 DNA reads TGCAGCGTTTACGACCAGGGCCGGGGGTTCGAGCAGTACTTC.

The CDR3 spells CASIITGSGYGYTF. The CDR3, as DNA: TGTGCCAGCATAATCACAGGGAGTGGCTATGGCTACACCTTC. The V and J genes are TRBV6-6 and TRBJ1-2; maybe TRBD1 (6 bases). Germline loops: CDR1 MNHNY, CDR2 SVGAGI (reference sequence). V lost 7 bases to trimming and J lost 4 bases, with 16 bases between them. The CDR3 is 14 residues long.

The chain carries TRBV2 and TRBJ2-1, with D maybe TRBD2 (5 bases). CDR1 is SNHLY, CDR2 FYNNEI, per germline. The CDR3 covers 14 residues. V lost 8 bases and J 1 base, leaving 12 bases between the germline ends. CDR3 region: CASGTGNSYNEQFF. The CDR3 DNA follows: TGTGCCAGCGGAACGGGAAATTCCTACAATGAGCAGTTCTTC.

The chain carries TRBV12-3 or TRBV12-4 and TRBJ1-6; D is perhaps TRBD1 (6 bases). Between the trimmed V and J ends, which lost 5 bases and 7 bases, there was a span of 9 bases. This CDR3 contains 13 residues. The CDR3 loop is CASSPGQNSPLHF. The CDR3 DNA reads as TGTGCCAGCAGTCCAGGACAGAATTCACCCCTCCACTTT.

This clone has a handful of counts. V is TRBV14 and J is TRBJ1-2; D is unresolved. Trimming shortened V by 1 base and J by 2 bases, and 11 bases separated the two germline ends. Germline V gene lookup returns CDR1 SGHDN and CDR2 FVKESK. The CDR3 runs 15 residues. The CDR3 nucleotides are TGTGCCAGCAGCCAAGTTGCGGGGTTAAACTATGGCTACACCTTC. Its translation: CASSQVAGLNYGYTF.

V gene TRBV28 combines with J gene TRBJ2-1; the match to TRBD1 covers 7 bases. This CDR3 is built from 15 residues. V gave up 3 bases and J gave up 4 bases; unmatched junction bases: 6. Germline CDR1 reads MDHEN; CDR2 reads SYDVKM. The CDR3 sequence: CASSFLPGQYNEQFF. The CDR3 bases are TGTGCCAGCAGTTTCCTCCCGGGACAGTACAATGAGCAGTTCTTC.

The CDR3 loop reads CAWSSVHSSQPQHF. As DNA, the CDR3 is TGTGCCTGGAGTAGTGTCCATTCTAGCCAGCCCCAGCATTTT. The chain is built from TRBV30 and TRBJ1-5; D remains unclear. Germline V lookup: CDR1 GTSNPN, CDR2 SVGIG (reference sequence). V dropped 2 bases and J dropped 7 bases, with 15 bases sitting between them. CDR3 size: 14 residues.

The V and J genes are TRBV29-1 and TRBJ1-1; TRBD1 matches 9 bases. The CDR3 sequence is 14 residues long. The V gene end was trimmed by 2 bases and the J gene end by 6 bases; junction bases not matched to a gene: 7. Germline lookup yields CDR1 SQVTM and CDR2 ANQGSEA. The CDR3 nucleotides read TGCAGCGTTGAAAAGACGGGACAGGGTTCTGAAGCTTTCTTT. Protein sequence: CSVEKTGQGSEAFF.

This CDR3 is CSVVGLAGGSLSSYEQYF. CDR3 DNA sequence: TGCAGCGTTGTGGGACTAGCGGGGGGATCCCTTAGCTCCTACGAGCAGTACTTC. The chain combines TRBV29-1 with TRBJ2-7, with 15 bases identical to TRBD2. J gave up 0 bases and V 4 bases, and 10 bases lay outside the gene matches. This CDR3 contains 18 residues. Per the germline V gene, CDR1 is SQVTM and CDR2 is ANQGSEA.

The chain joins TRBV6-6 to TRBJ1-1; 8 nucleotides agree with TRBD1. The germline gives CDR1 MNHNY, CDR2 SVGAGI (reference sequence). The CDR3 has 13 residues. V was pared by 7 bases and J by 7 bases, with 8 bases of the junction left unmatched. CDR3 region: CASMYPGQGEAFF. The CDR3 DNA is TGTGCCAGCATGTATCCCGGACAGGGTGAAGCTTTCTTT.

The chain is built from TRBV4-1 and TRBJ2-1; D is ambiguous. The ends were cut back, 1 base at V and 4 bases at J, with 8 bases in the middle. This CDR3 spans 14 amino acids. Germline-derived CDR1 and CDR2 are MGHRA and YSYEKL. CDR3 sequence reads: CASSQVETYNEQFF. DNA of the CDR3: TGCGCCAGCAGCCAAGTTGAGACTTACAATGAGCAGTTCTTC.

The rearrangement uses TRBV11-2 and TRBJ1-2; D is undetermined. Germline V gives CDR1 SGHAT, CDR2 FQNNGV. CDR3 length equals 11 residues. The ends were cut back, 4 bases at V and 3 bases at J, with 3 bases in the middle. The CDR3 nucleotides are TGTGCCAGCAGCTCGTACTATGGCTACACCTTC. This codes for CASSSYYGYTF.

V usage is TRBV9 and J usage is TRBJ2-7, with TRBD1 matching 8 bases. CDR1 is SGDLS, CDR2 YYNGEE, per germline. The V and J ends lost 4 bases and 6 bases, in that order; junction bases with no gene match: 12. This CDR3 is built from 15 residues. CDR3 bases: TGTGCCAGCAGCCCCCGGCAGGGGGCCGAAGCCGAGCAGTACTTC. Translation gives CASSPRQGAEAEQYF.

This rearrangement joins TRBV29-1 to TRBJ2-6; D not resolved. Trimming pared 4 bases from V and 1 base from J, leaving 5 bases between. This CDR3 is built from 13 residues. Germline V gives CDR1 SQVTM, CDR2 ANQGSEA. CDR3 sequence: CSVVGSGANVLTF. The CDR3, as DNA: TGCAGCGTTGTCGGTTCTGGGGCCAACGTCCTGACTTTC.

This chain connects TRBV9 to TRBJ1-1; perhaps TRBD1 as D (6 bases). Per germline, CDR1 SGDLS and CDR2 YYNGEE. The V end lost 3 bases, the J end lost 2 bases, and 14 bases lay between the germline ends. This CDR3 region has 15 residues. CDR3 sequence reads: CASSGSGHSNTEAFF. In nucleotides, the CDR3 is TGTGCCAGCAGCGGTTCGGGACATTCCAACACTGAAGCTTTCTTT. Filled out from reference TRBV9 and TRBJ1-1, the complete variable domain reads DSGVTQTPKHLITATGQRVTLRCSPRSGDLSVYWYQQSLDQGLQFLIQYYNGEERAKGNILERFSAQQFPDLHSELNLSSLELGDSALYFCASSGSGHSNTEAFFGQGTRLTVV.